The text below deals with one T cell receptor beta chain. Its antigen is still unknown. The CDR3 has 15 residues. V lost 5 bases and J lost 4; bases outside the gene matches: 7. CDR1 SGHVS and CDR2 FQNEAQ come from the germline V gene. 5'RACE with constant-segment primers built TCRalpha and TCRbeta cDNA libraries with UMIs. A single record per CDR3 protein comes from TCRdb applying MiXCR to the 5' RACE reads. The sample has 500,000 to 650,000 distinct CDR3 sequences, about 20% seen once. The sample belongs to a study of T-cell memory formation after mild COVID-19. Study in general: Largely, the TCR clusters proved donor specific.

General observations from the study: Nothing showed for sure that second-wave clones peaking on day 37 were SARS-CoV-2 specific.

This TCR was recovered from an adult woman who had mild COVID-19 (a few samples of this study predate the infection). Cell type and time point are not known. The sample comprised PBMCs or a T cell subset sorted from them (not recorded which). The chain uses TRBV7-8 and TRBJ2-7; 11 bases match TRBD1. Here the CDR3 DNA reads TGTGCCAGCAGCCTCCGCCGGGACAGGGGGTACGAGCAGTACTTC. Protein product: CASSLRRDRGYEQYF.